Sequencing of this TCR beta chain was carried out in a study of blood T cell repertoires in COVID-19. The protocol was immunoSEQ multiplex PCR, while the TCRdb copy is restricted to in-frame clones and leaves out a portion. The repertoire consists of 130,000 to 150,000 clones, with around 91% occurring once and the leading ten covering approximately 3%. This CDR3 comprises 14 residues. Looked up from germline, CDR1 is KGHSH and CDR2 is LQKENI. Trimming took off 3 bases at V and 0 bases at J, with 8 bases between the two ends. Sequencing used peripheral blood. This sequence originates from an older woman with active COVID-19. This chain links TRBV18 with TRBJ1-1, with D perhaps TRBD1 (6 bases). The CDR3 loop reads CASSPQGLNTEAFF. For the CDR3, the DNA is TGTGCCAGCTCACCCCAGGGGTTGAACACTGAAGCTTTCTTT.